This T cell receptor beta chain is from a study of T cell changes during pregnancy in multiple sclerosis. Data came from immunoSEQ multiplex PCR; TCRdb stores just in-frame clones and leaves some out. The sample includes around 10,000 clones, approximately 83% of them seen just once. The CDR3 runs 16 residues. The receptor was derived from a female donor in good health, enrolled as a control in a pregnancy study. The chain combines TRBV21-1 with TRBJ1-4; the table's D call, TRBD1, was not checked against the DNA. TRBV21-1 represents a pseudogene. The specimen comprised CD8+ T cells from peripheral blood mononuclear cells, sampled in the third trimester of pregnancy. The CDR3 DNA reads TGTGCCAGCAGCAAAGTAAAGGGGGATACTAATGAAAAACTGTTTTTT. Its translation: CASSKVKGDTNEKLFF.